This note documents a single TCR beta chain sequence. This clonotype was counted only a few times. Its antigen is unknown. Base qualities are not provided; no much larger clone lies one nucleotide away. Library preparation used PCR. Sequencing used an Illumina HiSeq 2500. Unique molecular identifiers were incorporated into TCR beta cDNA libraries to reduce PCR and sequencing biases. Per 1 to 10 million input T cells, approximately 500,000 cDNA molecules were obtained, such that each molecule approximated one T cell. The patient libraries were prepared and sequenced with the same protocol used for the earlier healthy control dataset. Within a given batch, samples were prepared together, multiplexed and sequenced on the same HiSeq lane. From the authors' description of their analysis: Raw barcoded reads were processed with MIGEC, and single-read molecular identifier groups were discarded before consensus assembly and CDR3 extraction. VDJtools was used for post-analysis of the clonotype tables, and diversity was normalized by down-sampling every dataset to the size of the smallest sample. Repertoire overlap clustering matched CDR3 amino acid but not nucleotide sequences to correct batch-related cross-sample contamination. TCRdb took the public reads, trimmed them with fastp at Q25, ran MiXCR for clone calling and kept in-frame beta chains. Under each unique CDR3 protein, matching rows form one entry showing the most common genes and DNA. The V and J calls here are based on TCRdb, not the publication. The sample profile shows hundreds of thousands of distinct CDR3 sequences; under 70% of them were found once. Of the sample, roughly 4.4% falls within the top ten clones.

A distance of 9 bases separates the germline ends of V and J, which lose 10 bases and 4 bases respectively. The CDR3 sequence holds 11 residues, the cysteine and phenylalanine included. CDR3 DNA is the only sequence kept; it has 33 bases, read in frame from the first base. TCR beta repertoires were profiled from peripheral blood of more than ten young patients with multiple sclerosis to demonstrate the VDJtools post-analysis software. The multiple sclerosis patients were children and adolescents ranging in age from 6 to 15 years. This entry is derived from a study of post-analysis software for immune sequencing data (dated by TCRdb to the mid-2010s). As for the study more broadly: Recorded disease courses included relapsing-remitting, secondary progressive and progressive-relapsing multiple sclerosis, with some patients lacking subtype annotation. The multiple sclerosis patient repertoires were compared with about a dozen previously published healthy control repertoires from donors aged roughly 6 to 27 years. A subset of samples was prepared in parallel using single-end sample barcoding, then pooled and co-amplified after Illumina adapter ligation.

What the authors observed across the whole study: Strong co-clustering of samples prepared in the same batch was shown by direct clustering with F measure, prompting a batch-effect correction. Patients showed significantly higher frequencies than controls for a handful of TRBV segments, among them TRBV5-6, TRBV5-1 and TRBV20-1. Significantly lower normalized Chao1 diversity was found in multiple sclerosis patients than in controls, suggesting substantial peripheral T-cell clonal expansion. The multiple sclerosis patient group was slightly younger than the control group.

This receptor chain uses TRBV12-3 or TRBV12-4 and TRBJ2-3, with the D segment identity uncertain. Material: blood. This TCR was sampled from a girl aged 10 to 17 with multiple sclerosis. The sequence in DNA is TGTGCCAACGGCAGGTCAGATACGCAGTATTTT. Its translation is CANGRSDTQYF.